Following are 15 T cell receptor beta chains from one sample sequenced in a study of human T cells and chemical hapten exposure. A single record per CDR3 protein comes from TCRdb applying MiXCR to the 5' RACE reads. The table includes about 80,000 distinct CDR3 sequences, about 15% detected once. Whole blood, unfractionated, served as the material for total RNA extraction. These receptors all come from a female donor in good health.

The V gene is TRBV29-1, the J gene TRBJ1-2; 9 bases match TRBD1. Germline CDR1 is SQVTM and CDR2 is ANQGSEA. Trimming removed 7 bases from V and 7 bases from J; junction bases left unmatched: 7. The CDR3 is 12 residues long. The CDR3 bases are TGCAGCGCGGAACAGGGGGCAGGTGGCTACACCTTC. Translating gives CSAEQGAGGYTF.

In its sample, this clonotype was seen a few times. V usage is TRBV23-1 and J usage is TRBJ2-3, with D possibly being TRBD2 (7 bases). TRBV23-1 is an ORF, with its function uncertain. V shed 0 bases and J shed 2 bases, with 15 bases lying between them. The CDR3 length is 17 residues. The CDR3 here is CASSQSEGEGYTDTQYF. CDR3 in DNA: TGCGCCAGCAGTCAATCCGAGGGGGAGGGATACACAGATACGCAGTATTTT.

The V and J genes are TRBV20-1 and TRBJ2-3; TRBD1 aligns across 7 bases. CDR3 length: 18 amino acids. After removal of 0 bases from V and 8 bases from J, the junction contained 20 bases not matched to a gene. Germline CDR1 and CDR2: DFQATT and SNEGSKA (reference sequence). The CDR3 bases are TGCAGTGCTAGAGATTATCGGGGTGCGGCAGGGGGTCTTGGTACGCAGTATTTT. This codes for CSARDYRGAAGGLGTQYF.

The V call is TRBV2, the J call TRBJ1-1, with D unclear. The CDR3 spans 11 residues. Germline CDR1 SNHLY, CDR2 FYNNEI. With 2 bases removed from V and 7 bases from J, the gap between germline ends came to 5 bases. This CDR3 reads CASSEWDEAFF. The DNA for the CDR3 is TGTGCCAGCAGTGAATGGGATGAAGCTTTCTTT.

The chain joins TRBV5-8 to TRBJ2-5; D not resolved. The CDR3 is 13 residues long. Germline lookup yields CDR1 SGHTS and CDR2 YDEGEE. V was trimmed by 2 bases and J by 5 bases, leaving 10 bases between them. CDR3 loop: CASSFVLMETQYF. In nucleotides, the CDR3 is TGTGCCAGCAGCTTTGTCCTGATGGAGACCCAGTACTTC.

The chain uses TRBV15 and TRBJ2-1; 9 bases line up with TRBD2. Germline assignment: CDR1 LNHNV and CDR2 YYDKDF (reference sequence). V was pared by 3 bases and J by 10 bases, with 16 bases of the junction left unmatched. The CDR3 is 17 residues long. The CDR3 protein is CATSSPYGGRAREEQFF. As DNA, the CDR3 is TGTGCCACCAGCAGTCCCTATGGCGGGAGGGCCAGGGAGGAGCAGTTCTTC.

The chain combines TRBV4-3 with TRBJ2-6; D might be TRBD1 (5 bases). The germline V gene encodes CDR1 LGHNA and CDR2 YSLEER. CDR3 length: 16 residues. The V end was cut by 2 bases, the J end by 1 base, with 9 bases between. CDR3 region: CASSQTRVSGANVLTF. The CDR3 nucleotides read TGCGCCAGCAGCCAAACCAGGGTGTCTGGGGCCAACGTCCTGACTTTC.

This clonotype was counted ten times or more. The chain combines TRBV20-1 with TRBJ2-1, with 11 bases matching TRBD2. The ends lost 6 bases at V and 6 bases at J; junction bases unmatched: 13. Per germline, CDR1 DFQATT and CDR2 SNEGSKA (reference sequence). CDR3 length: 16 residues. CDR3 sequence: CSASPLAGATGNEQFF. The CDR3 DNA follows: TGCAGTGCCAGCCCACTAGCGGGAGCAACGGGCAATGAGCAGTTCTTC.

This clonotype was found a few times. This sequence joins TRBV7-9 and TRBJ1-1; D unresolved. Trimming removed 3 bases from V and 2 bases from J, with 16 bases in between. Germline CDR1 and CDR2: SEHNR and FQNEAQ (reference sequence). The CDR3 runs 16 residues. This chain's CDR3 is CASSFISGGLNTEAFF. The CDR3 nucleotides read TGTGCCAGCAGCTTTATAAGTGGCGGGCTAAACACTGAAGCTTTCTTT. The entire variable domain, with the rest obtained from reference TRBV7-9 and TRBJ1-1, is as follows: DTGVSQNPRHKITKRGQNVTFRCDPISEHNRLYWYRQTLGQGPEFLTYFQNEAQLEKSRLLSDRFSAERPKGSFSTLEIQRTEQGDSAMYLCASSFISGGLNTEAFFGQGTRLTVV.

This clonotype was observed a handful of times. The chain joins TRBV29-1 to TRBJ2-2; 9 bases map to TRBD1. Trimming cost V 6 bases and J 5 bases; bases outside gene matches: 10. CDR3 length: 15 amino acids. Looked up from germline, CDR1 is SQVTM and CDR2 is ANQGSEA. The CDR3 DNA reads as TGCAGCGTCGGGAGGATGGGACAGGGAACCGGGGAGCTGTTTTTT. It specifies CSVGRMGQGTGELFF.

This clonotype has more than one count but fewer than ten. The chain carries TRBV4-3 and TRBJ1-4; no clear D gene. Germline loops: CDR1 LGHNA, CDR2 YSLEER. V lost 0 bases to trimming and J lost 7 bases, with 9 bases between them. The CDR3 sequence is 14 residues long. CDR3 loop: CASSQDPAGEKLFF. For the CDR3, the DNA is TGCGCCAGCAGCCAAGACCCGGCGGGTGAAAAACTGTTTTTT.

The genes are TRBV12-3 or TRBV12-4 and TRBJ2-1; 7 bases are shared with TRBD2. The CDR3 totals 15 residues. Unmatched junction bases numbered 5, after V lost 3 bases and J lost 3 bases. The CDR3 region is CASSFGGSGYNEQFF. The CDR3 DNA sequence: TGTGCCAGCAGTTTCGGCGGGAGTGGCTACAATGAGCAGTTCTTC.

As regards this clonotype: A much larger clonotype is one base distant, so this may be a read error. The CDR3 sequence is CSVWLAGARGCETQYF. The CDR3 DNA reads TGCAGCGTTTGGCTAGCGGGAGCACGTGGATGTGAGACCCAGTACTTC. The gene calls are TRBV29-1 and TRBJ2-5, with 10 bases fitting TRBD2. J gave up 5 bases and V 5 bases, and 14 bases lay outside the gene matches. The CDR3 extends over 16 amino acids. Per the germline V gene, CDR1 is SQVTM and CDR2 is ANQGSEA.

This clonotype was counted at least ten times. The chain couples TRBV4-1 to TRBJ1-3, with 7 bases that match TRBD1. The CDR3 runs 16 residues. Germline V gene sequence: CDR1 MGHRA, CDR2 YSYEKL. Losses at the gene ends were 1 base for V and 2 bases for J; bases not matched to a gene: 5. The CDR3 coding sequence is TGCGCCAGCAGCCAAGGGTCAGGGGGGACTGGAAACACCATATATTTT. Its translation: CASSQGSGGTGNTIYF.

This clonotype came up a few times. The V and J genes are TRBV3-1 and TRBJ2-7; TRBD2 matches at 12 bases. CDR3 length: 14 residues. The J segment lost 3 bases and the V segment lost 5 bases, leaving 2 bases of the junction unmatched. CDR1 is LGHDT, CDR2 YNNKEL, per germline (reference sequence). Written as DNA, the CDR3 is TGTGCCAGCAGCAGGACTAGCGGGGACTACGAGCAGTACTTC. It specifies CASSRTSGDYEQYF.